The 4 T cell receptor beta chains reported below all come from one sample, sequenced in a study of cytomegalovirus exposure and HLA in healthy donors. Researchers ran the PCR with 60 Vbeta and 13 Jbeta primers. Profiled with immunoSEQ multiplex PCR; TCRdb holds only in-frame clones, not every one. This sample has about 170,000 clones, with 75% to 85% found just once. The sample was PBMCs. These receptors all stem from a young man in good health and CMV-seropositive.

The V call is TRBV5-1, the J call TRBJ2-1, with 11 bases aligning to TRBD2. CDR1 is SGHRS, CDR2 YFSETQ, per germline. The trim removed 4 bases at V and 7 bases at J, leaving 7 bases unmatched. CDR3 length equals 15 residues. The CDR3 here is CASSPGTSGENEQFF. CDR3 in DNA: TGCGCCAGCAGCCCGGGGACTAGCGGAGAGAATGAGCAGTTCTTC.

This clone was detected a few times. V is TRBV7-9 and J is TRBJ2-1; 8 bases are a match to TRBD2. The ends lost 1 base at V and 2 bases at J; junction bases unmatched: 1. Per germline, CDR1 SEHNR and CDR2 FQNEAQ (reference sequence). This CDR3 comprises 15 residues. This chain's CDR3 is CASSLDGGAYNEQFF. The CDR3 coding sequence is TGTGCCAGCAGCTTAGACGGGGGGGCCTACAATGAGCAGTTCTTC.

The V call is TRBV30, the J call TRBJ2-3; tentatively, D is TRBD2 (6 bases). Germline V gives CDR1 GTSNPN, CDR2 SVGIG (reference sequence). The V end lost 0 bases, the J end lost 2 bases, and 21 bases lay between the germline ends. There are 18 residues in the CDR3. The CDR3 nucleotides read TGTGCCTGGAGTGTACGAAGGGGAGTGGGACTTTTCACAGATACGCAGTATTTT. This encodes CAWSVRRGVGLFTDTQYF.

This clone was seen a few times. The chain employs TRBV5-4 and TRBJ2-1; D unresolved. Germline V gene lookup returns CDR1 SGHNT and CDR2 YYREEE (reference sequence). Trimming took 1 base from V and 10 from J, leaving 18 bases between them. The CDR3 has 15 residues. The CDR3 DNA reads TGTGCCAGCAGCTTGTCCTCCAGACTTGAAACAGAGCAGTTCTTC. Its translation: CASSLSSRLETEQFF.